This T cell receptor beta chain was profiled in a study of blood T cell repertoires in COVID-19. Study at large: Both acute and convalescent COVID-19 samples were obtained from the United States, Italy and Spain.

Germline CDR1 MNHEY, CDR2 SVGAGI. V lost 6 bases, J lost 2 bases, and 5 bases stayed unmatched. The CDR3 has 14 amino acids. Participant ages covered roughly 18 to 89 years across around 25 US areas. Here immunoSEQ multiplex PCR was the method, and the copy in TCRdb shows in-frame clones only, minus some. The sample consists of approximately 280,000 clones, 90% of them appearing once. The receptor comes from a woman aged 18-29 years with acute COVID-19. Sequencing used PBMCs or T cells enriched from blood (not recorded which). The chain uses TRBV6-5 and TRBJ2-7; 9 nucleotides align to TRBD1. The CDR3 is CASSPDRGAYEQYF. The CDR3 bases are TGTGCCAGCAGCCCCGACAGGGGGGCCTACGAGCAGTACTTC.